The clone carrying this TCR beta chain was detected many times. The antigen remains unidentified. This entry comes from a study of beta chain features in type 1 diabetes. Study results and limitations: Significant though moderate, a shortening of TCRB CDR3s appeared in all four CD4+ subsets of Type 1 diabetes patients.

Every isolated RNA sample was fully reverse transcribed, so sequencing captured expressed TCRB transcripts. Here immunoSEQ multiplex PCR was the method, and the copy in TCRdb shows in-frame clones only, minus some. The data contain some 360,000 clones, around 10% of them singletons. Germline V CDR1 and CDR2: LNHDA, SQIVND (reference sequence). This CDR3 comprises 13 residues. The V end lost 9 bases, the J end lost 13 bases, and 22 bases lay between the germline ends. This clonotype was obtained from a man aged 30-40 years with type 1 diabetes. Sequences were obtained from central memory CD4+ T cells from blood. This rearrangement joins TRBV19 to TRBJ2-1; weak D call: TRBD1 (6 bases). Here the CDR3 reads CASNNDQGRHQFF. CDR3 bases: TGTGCCAGCAACAACGATCAGGGGCGCCATCAGTTCTTC.